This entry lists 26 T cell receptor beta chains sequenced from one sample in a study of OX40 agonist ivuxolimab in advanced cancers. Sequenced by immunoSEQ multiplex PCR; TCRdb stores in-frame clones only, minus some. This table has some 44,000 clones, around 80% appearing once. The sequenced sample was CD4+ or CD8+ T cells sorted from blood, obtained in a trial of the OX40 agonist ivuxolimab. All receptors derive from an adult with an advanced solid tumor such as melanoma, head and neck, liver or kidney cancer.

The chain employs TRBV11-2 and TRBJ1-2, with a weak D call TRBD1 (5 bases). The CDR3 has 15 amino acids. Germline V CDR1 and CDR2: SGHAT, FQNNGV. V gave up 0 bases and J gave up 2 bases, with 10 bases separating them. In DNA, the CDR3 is TGTGCCAGCAGCTTAGATCGGGCAGGGAACTATGGCTACACCTTC. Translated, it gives CASSLDRAGNYGYTF. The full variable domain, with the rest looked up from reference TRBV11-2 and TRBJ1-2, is EAGVAQSPRYKIIEKRQSVAFWCNPISGHATLYWYQQILGQGPKLLIQFQNNGVVDDSQLPKDRFSAERLKGVDSTLKIQPAKLEDSAVYLCASSLDRAGNYGYTFGSGTRLTVV.

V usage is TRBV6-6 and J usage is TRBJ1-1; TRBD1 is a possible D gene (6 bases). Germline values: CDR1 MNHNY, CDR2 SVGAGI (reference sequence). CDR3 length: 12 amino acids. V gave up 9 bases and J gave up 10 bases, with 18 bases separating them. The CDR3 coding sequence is TGTGCCAGTTCGGGGGCGGATCGGCGAGCTTTCTTT. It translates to CASSGADRRAFF.

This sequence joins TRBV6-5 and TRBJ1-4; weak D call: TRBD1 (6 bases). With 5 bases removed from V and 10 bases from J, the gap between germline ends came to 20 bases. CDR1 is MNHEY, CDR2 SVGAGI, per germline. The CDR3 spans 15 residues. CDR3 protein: CASSVTQGVVGKLFF. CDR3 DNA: TGTGCCAGCAGTGTTACACAGGGAGTGGTTGGAAAACTGTTTTTT.

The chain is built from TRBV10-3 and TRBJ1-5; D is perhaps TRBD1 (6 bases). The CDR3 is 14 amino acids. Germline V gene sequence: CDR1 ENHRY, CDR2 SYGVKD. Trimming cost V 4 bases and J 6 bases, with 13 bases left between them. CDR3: CAISAGGMGQPQHF. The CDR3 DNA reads TGTGCCATCAGTGCTGGGGGCATGGGTCAGCCCCAGCATTTT.

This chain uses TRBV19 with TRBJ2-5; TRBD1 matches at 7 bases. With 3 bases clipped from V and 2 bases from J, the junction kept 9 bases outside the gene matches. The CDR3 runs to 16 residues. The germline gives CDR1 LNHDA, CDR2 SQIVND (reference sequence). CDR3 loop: CASSISRLQGQETQYF. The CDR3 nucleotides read TGTGCCAGTAGTATCTCCCGTCTACAGGGGCAAGAGACCCAGTACTTC.

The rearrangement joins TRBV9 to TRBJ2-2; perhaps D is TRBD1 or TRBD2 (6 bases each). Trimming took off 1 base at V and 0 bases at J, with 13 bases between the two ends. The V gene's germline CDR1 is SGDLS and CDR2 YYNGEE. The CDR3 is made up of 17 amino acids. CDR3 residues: CASSVKGGTANTGELFF. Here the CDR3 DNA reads TGTGCCAGCAGCGTAAAAGGGGGGACCGCGAACACCGGGGAGCTGTTTTTT.

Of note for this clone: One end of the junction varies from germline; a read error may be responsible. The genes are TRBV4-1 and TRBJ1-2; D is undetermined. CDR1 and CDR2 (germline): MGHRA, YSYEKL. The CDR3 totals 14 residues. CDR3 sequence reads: CASSQDRSGRLLDF. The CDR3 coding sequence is TGCGCCAGCAGCCAAGATAGGTCAGGCCGGCTGCTTGACTTC.

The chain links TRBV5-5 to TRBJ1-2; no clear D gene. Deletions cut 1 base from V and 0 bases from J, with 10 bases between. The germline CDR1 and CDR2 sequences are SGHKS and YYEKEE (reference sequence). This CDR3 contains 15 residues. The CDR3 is CASSLWQKTNYGYTF. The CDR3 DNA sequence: TGTGCCAGCAGCTTGTGGCAGAAGACTAACTATGGCTACACCTTC.

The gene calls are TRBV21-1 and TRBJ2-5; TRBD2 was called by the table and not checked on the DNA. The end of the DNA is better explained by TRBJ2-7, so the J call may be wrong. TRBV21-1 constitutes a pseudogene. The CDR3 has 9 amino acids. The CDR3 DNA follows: TGTGCCAGCAAATACGAGCAGTACTTC. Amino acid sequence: CASKYEQYF.

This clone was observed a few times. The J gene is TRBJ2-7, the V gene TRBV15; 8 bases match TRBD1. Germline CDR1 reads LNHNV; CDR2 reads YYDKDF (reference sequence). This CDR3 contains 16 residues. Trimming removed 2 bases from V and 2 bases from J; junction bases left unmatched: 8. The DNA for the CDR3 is TGTGCCACCAGCAGACTAAGGACAGGGTCTGCCTACGAGCAGTACTTC. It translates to CATSRLRTGSAYEQYF.

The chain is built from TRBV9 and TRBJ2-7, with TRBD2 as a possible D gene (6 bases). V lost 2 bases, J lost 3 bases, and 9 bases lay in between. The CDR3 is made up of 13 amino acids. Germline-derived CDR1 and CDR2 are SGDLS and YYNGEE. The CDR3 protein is CASSVGSNYEQYF. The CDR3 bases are TGTGCCAGCAGCGTCGGGAGCAACTACGAGCAGTACTTC.

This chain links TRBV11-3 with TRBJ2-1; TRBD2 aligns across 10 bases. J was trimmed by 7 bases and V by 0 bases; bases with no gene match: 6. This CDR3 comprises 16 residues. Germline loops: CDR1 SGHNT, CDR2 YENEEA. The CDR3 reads CASSLDPAGGGNEQFF. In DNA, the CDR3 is TGTGCCAGCAGCTTAGATCCAGCGGGAGGGGGGAATGAGCAGTTCTTC.

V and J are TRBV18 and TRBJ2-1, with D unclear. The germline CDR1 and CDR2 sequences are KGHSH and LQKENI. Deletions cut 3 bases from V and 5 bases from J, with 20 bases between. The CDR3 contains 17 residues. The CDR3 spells CASSPNSGRPADNEQFF. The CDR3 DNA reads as TGTGCCAGCTCACCTAACTCGGGCCGACCCGCAGACAATGAGCAGTTCTTC.

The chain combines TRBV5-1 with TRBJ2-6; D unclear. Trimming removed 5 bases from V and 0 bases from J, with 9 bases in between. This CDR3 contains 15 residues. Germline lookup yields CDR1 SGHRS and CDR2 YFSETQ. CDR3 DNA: TGCGCCAGCAGGTTACAGAGCTCTGGGGCCAACGTCCTGACTTTC. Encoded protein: CASRLQSSGANVLTF.

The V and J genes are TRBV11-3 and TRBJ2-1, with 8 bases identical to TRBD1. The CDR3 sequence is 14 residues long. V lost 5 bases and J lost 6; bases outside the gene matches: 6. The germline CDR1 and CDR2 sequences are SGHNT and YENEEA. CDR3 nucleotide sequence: TGTGCCAGCAGCCAAAGGACAGGGACCAATGAGCAGTTCTTC. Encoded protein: CASSQRTGTNEQFF.

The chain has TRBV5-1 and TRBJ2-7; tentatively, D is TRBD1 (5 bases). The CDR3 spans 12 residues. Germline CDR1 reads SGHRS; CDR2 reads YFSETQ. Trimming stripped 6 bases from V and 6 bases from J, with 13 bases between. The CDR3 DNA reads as TGCGCCAGCAATATGGACCAGGGCGAGCAGTACTTC. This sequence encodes CASNMDQGEQYF.

CDR3 sequence reads: CASSPQRGLTEAFF. The CDR3 nucleotides read TGTGCCAGCAGCCCGCAAAGGGGGCTCACTGAAGCTTTCTTT. The chain links TRBV6-5 to TRBJ1-1; 7 bases align to TRBD1. The CDR3 spans 14 residues. V shed 6 bases, J shed 4 bases, and the junction held 8 bases outside the gene matches. From germline, CDR1 is MNHEY and CDR2 SVGAGI.

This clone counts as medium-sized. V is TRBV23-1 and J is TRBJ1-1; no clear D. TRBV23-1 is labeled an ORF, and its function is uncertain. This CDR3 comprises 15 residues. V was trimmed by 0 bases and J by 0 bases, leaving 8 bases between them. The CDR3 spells CASSQSSVMNTEAFF. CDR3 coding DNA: TGCGCCAGCAGTCAATCCTCAGTCATGAACACTGAAGCTTTCTTT.

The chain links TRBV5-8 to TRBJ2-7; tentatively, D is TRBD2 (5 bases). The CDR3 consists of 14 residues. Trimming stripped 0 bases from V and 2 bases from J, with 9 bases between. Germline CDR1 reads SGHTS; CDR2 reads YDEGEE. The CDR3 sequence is CASSLVRAPYEQYF. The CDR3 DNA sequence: TGTGCCAGCAGCTTGGTGAGGGCCCCCTACGAGCAGTACTTC.

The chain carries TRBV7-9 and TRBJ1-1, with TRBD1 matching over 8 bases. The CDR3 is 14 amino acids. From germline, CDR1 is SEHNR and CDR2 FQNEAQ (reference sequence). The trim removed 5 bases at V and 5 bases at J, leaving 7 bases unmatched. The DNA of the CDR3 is TGTGCCAGCAGCCCCACAGGGGGGGCAACTGAAGCTTTCTTT. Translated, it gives CASSPTGGATEAFF.

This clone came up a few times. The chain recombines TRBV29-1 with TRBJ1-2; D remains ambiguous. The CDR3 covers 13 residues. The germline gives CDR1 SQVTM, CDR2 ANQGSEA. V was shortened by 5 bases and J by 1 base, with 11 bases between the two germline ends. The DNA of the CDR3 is TGCAGCGTTCAATACGGACTTAACTATGGCTACACCTTC. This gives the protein CSVQYGLNYGYTF.

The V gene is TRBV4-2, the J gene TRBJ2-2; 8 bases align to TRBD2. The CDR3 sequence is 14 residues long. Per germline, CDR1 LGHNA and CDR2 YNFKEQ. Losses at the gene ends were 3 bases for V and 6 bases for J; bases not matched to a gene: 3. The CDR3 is CASSHTSGAGELFF. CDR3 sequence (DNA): TGTGCCAGCAGCCATACTAGCGGCGCCGGGGAGCTGTTTTTT.

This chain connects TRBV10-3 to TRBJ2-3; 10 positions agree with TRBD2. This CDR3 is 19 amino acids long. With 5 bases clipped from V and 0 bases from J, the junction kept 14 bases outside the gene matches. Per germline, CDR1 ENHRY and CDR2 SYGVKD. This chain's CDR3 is CAISSSTSGPSASTDTQYF. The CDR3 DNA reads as TGTGCCATCAGTTCTTCGACTAGCGGGCCCAGTGCTAGCACAGATACGCAGTATTTT.

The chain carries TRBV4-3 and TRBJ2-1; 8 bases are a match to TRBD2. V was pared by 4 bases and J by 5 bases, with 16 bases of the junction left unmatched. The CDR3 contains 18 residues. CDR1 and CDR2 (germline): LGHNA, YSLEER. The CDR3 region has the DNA TGCGCCAGCAGCCGCCGGCCAACAATAGCGGGGAACAACAATGAGCAGTTCTTC. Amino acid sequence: CASSRRPTIAGNNNEQFF.

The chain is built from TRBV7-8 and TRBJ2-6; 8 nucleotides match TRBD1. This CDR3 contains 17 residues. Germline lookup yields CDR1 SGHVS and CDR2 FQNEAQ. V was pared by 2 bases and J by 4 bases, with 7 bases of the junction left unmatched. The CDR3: CASSLLSQGAGANVLTF. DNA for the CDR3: TGTGCCAGCAGCTTACTGTCGCAGGGGGCCGGGGCCAACGTCCTGACTTTC.

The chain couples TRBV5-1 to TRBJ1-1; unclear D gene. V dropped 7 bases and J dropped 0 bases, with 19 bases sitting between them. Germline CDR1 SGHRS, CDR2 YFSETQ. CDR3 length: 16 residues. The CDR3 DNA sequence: TGCGCCAGCGGGGTTGGTTGGACGGCAATGAACACTGAAGCTTTCTTT. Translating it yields CASGVGWTAMNTEAFF. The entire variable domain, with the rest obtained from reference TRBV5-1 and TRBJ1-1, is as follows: KAGVTQTPRYLIKTRGQQVTLSCSPISGHRSVSWYQQTPGQGLQFLFEYFSETQRNKGNFPGRFSGRQFSNSRSEMNVSTLELGDSALYLCASGVGWTAMNTEAFFGQGTRLTVV.